These 32 T cell receptor beta chains were all obtained from the same sample, sequenced in a study of T cell repertoires in cytomegalovirus infection. Their recognized antigens are unknown. A single record per CDR3 protein comes from TCRdb applying MiXCR to the reads. The sample has about 830,000 distinct CDR3 sequences, about 31% seen once. Sequences were derived from cultured CD8+ T cells from PBMCs, sampled from culture after CMV antigen stimulation. All receptors come from a human donor in good health (CMV status not recorded). Some clones in this sample may be carry-over from other donors' samples.

This chain joins TRBV7-6 and TRBJ1-4, with D uncertain. The V end lost 6 bases, the J end lost 6 bases, and 8 bases lay between the germline ends. The CDR3 contains 12 residues. Germline CDR1 reads SGHVS; CDR2 reads FNYEAQ. The CDR3 bases are TGTGCCAGCAGTTGGGGATATGAAAAACTGTTTTTT. Protein product: CASSWGYEKLFF.

The chain has TRBV27 and TRBJ2-5; TRBD1 agrees at 9 bases. Germline CDR1 reads MNHEY; CDR2 reads SMNVEV (reference sequence). Trimming took 4 bases from V and 12 from J; bases not matched to a gene: 9. CDR3 length equals 13 residues. In nucleotides, the CDR3 is TGTGCCAGCAGTTCTGGGACAGGGACCTTGGAGTACTTC. Protein: CASSSGTGTLEYF.

This sequence joins TRBV4-1 and TRBJ2-3; 7 nucleotides match TRBD1. J was trimmed by 1 base and V by 2 bases; bases with no gene match: 9. Germline-derived CDR1 and CDR2 are MGHRA and YSYEKL. The CDR3 spans 17 residues. Here the CDR3 DNA reads TGCGCCAGCAGCCAAATCGCTCAGGGGGTCCGCACAGATACGCAGTATTTT. Encoded protein: CASSQIAQGVRTDTQYF.

The chain couples TRBV4-1 to TRBJ1-2; 12 bases line up with TRBD1. Germline V gene data show CDR1 as MGHRA and CDR2 as YSYEKL. The CDR3 extends over 19 amino acids. With 1 base clipped from V and 7 bases from J, the junction kept 16 bases outside the gene matches. The CDR3 bases are TGCGCCAGCAGCCAAGTAGGGACAGGGGGCAGAGACTTCGCGGGTGGCTACACCTTC. This translates into CASSQVGTGGRDFAGGYTF.

The chain uses TRBV7-9 and TRBJ2-1; D is perhaps TRBD1 (6 bases). The V and J ends lost 4 bases and 6 bases respectively, with 13 bases between them. This CDR3 comprises 14 residues. Germline V lookup: CDR1 SEHNR, CDR2 FQNEAQ (reference sequence). This chain's CDR3 is CASSSGTWANEQFF. The CDR3 nucleotides read TGTGCCAGCAGCTCCGGGACATGGGCCAATGAGCAGTTCTTC.

The sample holds a few counts of this clonotype. CDR3 residues: CASSQRILQETQYF. CDR3 bases: TGTGCCAGCAGTCAAAGGATCTTACAAGAGACCCAGTACTTC. V is TRBV12-3 or TRBV12-4 and J is TRBJ2-5; D gene uncertain. V was cut by 5 bases and J by 2 bases, with 12 bases left in between. The CDR3 consists of 14 residues.

The genes are TRBV4-1 and TRBJ2-7, with TRBD1 as a possible D gene (6 bases). The CDR3 has 20 amino acids. From germline, CDR1 is MGHRA and CDR2 YSYEKL. For the CDR3, the DNA is TGCGCCAACAGCCACCCTAGACAGGCTCGAAGGTCTCCTCCAAGATTTCGGCAGTACGTC. Translating it yields CANSHPRQARRSPPRFRQYV.

This clonotype occurred a few times. This chain connects TRBV11-3 to TRBJ1-1; perhaps TRBD1 as D (6 bases). Per germline, CDR1 SGHNT and CDR2 YENEEA. Trimming left V 5 bases short and J 0 bases short, with 13 bases between. The CDR3 has 15 residues. CDR3 sequence: CASSVDSRMNTEAFF. The CDR3 DNA reads TGTGCCAGCAGCGTGGACAGCAGAATGAACACTGAAGCTTTCTTT.

The chain recombines TRBV2 with TRBJ2-3; D may be TRBD2 (5 bases). Germline-derived CDR1 and CDR2 are SNHLY and FYNNEI. The CDR3 is 15 amino acids. V gave up 6 bases and J gave up 2 bases, with 15 bases separating them. The CDR3 region has the DNA TGTGCCAGCAGAGGTCTAGCAACTTTCACAGATACGCAGTATTTT. It encodes CASRGLATFTDTQYF.

This clonotype has only a few counts. This chain connects TRBV10-3 to TRBJ2-1; unclear D gene. Trimming stripped 8 bases from V and 2 bases from J, with 10 bases between. Germline values: CDR1 ENHRY, CDR2 SYGVKD. The length of the CDR3 is 13 residues. CDR3 nucleotides: TGTGCCATCGGCGAGCTCCCCTACAATGAGCAGTTCTTC. Protein sequence: CAIGELPYNEQFF.

This clonotype was seen more than once but under ten times. This rearrangement joins TRBV25-1 to TRBJ2-1; D possibly corresponds to TRBD2 (7 bases). Deletions cut 8 bases from V and 0 bases from J, with 11 bases between. Germline-derived CDR1 and CDR2 are MGHDK and SYGVNS. This CDR3 has 14 residues. In DNA, the CDR3 is TGTGCCAGCTGGGGGGGGGCCTCCTACAATGAGCAGTTCTTC. Translation: CASWGGASYNEQFF.

This clonotype was seen more than once but under ten times. The rearrangement joins TRBV7-2 to TRBJ2-1; no definite D call. CDR3 length: 18 residues. Trimming took off 0 bases at V and 2 bases at J, with 17 bases between the two ends. Per the germline V gene, CDR1 is SGHTA and CDR2 is FQGNSA. CDR3 DNA sequence: TGTGCCAGCAGCTTAGCGGTTGCAACCCATCCCCCCTACAATGAGCAGTTCTTC. It codes for CASSLAVATHPPYNEQFF.

V usage is TRBV29-1 and J usage is TRBJ2-1, with D perhaps matching TRBD2 (6 bases). CDR3 length: 10 residues. From germline, CDR1 is SQVTM and CDR2 ANQGSEA. The V end was cut by 6 bases, the J end by 9 bases, with 9 bases between. CDR3 DNA: TGCAGCGTGGGGGGTACTGAGCAGTTCTTC. It yields the protein CSVGGTEQFF.

V and J are TRBV5-1 and TRBJ2-7, with a possible D match to TRBD1 (6 bases). Per the germline V gene, CDR1 is SGHRS and CDR2 is YFSETQ. This CDR3 comprises 14 residues. Trimming stripped 0 bases from V and 2 bases from J, with 9 bases between. CDR3 bases: TGCGCCAGCAGCTTGGGGGGACATACCTACGAGCAGTACGTC. This gives the protein CASSLGGHTYEQYV.

This clonotype has a count of ten or more. CDR3 coding DNA: TGTGCCAGCCGACGGGGGTCGGGGGCCAACGTCCTGACTTTC. This gives the protein CASRRGSGANVLTF. The V and J genes are TRBV7-9 and TRBJ2-6; D might be TRBD2 (6 bases). The V gene lost 8 bases and the J gene lost 4 bases, with 12 bases spanning the gap. The V gene's germline CDR1 is SEHNR and CDR2 FQNEAQ (reference sequence). The CDR3 runs 14 residues.

This rearrangement joins TRBV7-9 to TRBJ2-4, with D perhaps matching TRBD1 or TRBD2 (6 bases each). Trimming pared 5 bases from V and 0 bases from J, leaving 11 bases between. Germline values: CDR1 SEHNR, CDR2 FQNEAQ (reference sequence). The CDR3 loop spans 15 amino acids. The CDR3, as DNA: TGTGCCAGCAGCGGGGGGCCGCTAGCCAAAAACATTCAGTACTTC. It specifies CASSGGPLAKNIQYF.

This chain joins TRBV7-9 and TRBJ2-2; the match to TRBD1 covers 9 bases. The CDR3 runs 16 residues. V dropped 3 bases and J dropped 7; count of bases not matched to a gene: 9. Germline V gene lookup returns CDR1 SEHNR and CDR2 FQNEAQ (reference sequence). DNA of the CDR3: TGTGCCAGCAGCTTCCCCGGGACAGGGAGAGTCGGGGAGCTGTTTTTT. Translating it yields CASSFPGTGRVGELFF.

The rearrangement links TRBV4-3 to TRBJ2-2; 9 bases map to TRBD2. Germline CDR1 reads LGHNA; CDR2 reads YSLEER. V lost 3 bases to trimming and J lost 2 bases; unmatched junction nucleotides: 7. CDR3 length equals 17 residues. The CDR3 sequence is CASSHTSGGLNTGELFF. The CDR3 nucleotides read TGCGCCAGCAGCCATACCAGCGGGGGGCTTAACACCGGGGAGCTGTTTTTT.

The rearrangement joins TRBV4-1 to TRBJ2-3; 8 bases map to TRBD2. The CDR3 loop spans 16 amino acids. The V segment lost 4 bases and the J segment 3 bases; nucleotides outside the gene matches: 9. Germline V gives CDR1 MGHRA, CDR2 YSYEKL. This CDR3 is CASSLAGNSITDTQYF. The DNA of the CDR3 is TGCGCCAGCAGCCTAGCGGGGAACAGCATTACAGATACGCAGTATTTT.

The gene calls are TRBV4-1 and TRBJ1-6; 10 bases map to TRBD1. With V trimmed by 0 bases and J by 7 bases, 6 bases remained unmatched. CDR1 MGHRA and CDR2 YSYEKL come from the germline V gene. The CDR3 has 17 amino acids. The CDR3 loop is CASSQDRRTGGNSPLHF. CDR3 bases: TGCGCCAGCAGCCAAGACCGACGGACAGGGGGGAATTCACCCCTCCACTTT.

About this clonotype itself: This may be a read error, as it is one base from a much larger clone. This sequence joins TRBV7-9 and TRBJ1-3; D might be TRBD1 (5 bases). The CDR3 totals 17 residues. V was clipped by 1 base and J by 3 bases, with 16 bases between them. CDR1 is SEHNR and CDR2 is FQNEAQ in the germline V gene (reference sequence). This CDR3 is CASSLEHRKWSGNTIYF. Written as DNA, the CDR3 is TGTGCCAGCAGCTTAGAGCACAGGAAATGGAGTGGAAACACCATATATTTT.

The chain uses TRBV4-1 and TRBJ2-5, with 7 bases aligning to TRBD1. With V trimmed by 3 bases and J by 14 bases, 9 bases remained unmatched. Per the germline V gene, CDR1 is MGHRA and CDR2 is YSYEKL. CDR3 size: 12 residues. The CDR3: CASSHPGTVPYF. For the CDR3, the DNA is TGCGCCAGCAGCCACCCCGGGACAGTTCCTTACTTC.

The J gene is TRBJ2-6, the V gene TRBV6-2 or TRBV6-3; D is unresolved. The germline V gene has CDR1 MNHEY and CDR2 SVGEGT. The germline V and J ends were trimmed by 8 bases and 3 bases, with 5 bases remaining between them. The CDR3 totals 12 residues. This CDR3 reads CASRDGANVLTF. CDR3 DNA: TGTGCCAGCCGCGATGGGGCCAACGTCCTGACTTTC.

This clonotype occurred many times. The chain couples TRBV7-2 to TRBJ2-3; D gene uncertain. Germline CDR1 and CDR2: SGHTA and FQGNSA. The germline V and J ends were trimmed by 1 base and 3 bases, with 11 bases remaining between them. CDR3 length equals 15 residues. The CDR3 is CASSLVPGPTDTQYF. CDR3 nucleotides: TGTGCCAGCAGCTTAGTACCAGGACCAACAGATACGCAGTATTTT.

The chain uses TRBV7-8 and TRBJ1-6; TRBD1 is a possible D gene (5 bases). The CDR3 length is 14 residues. Trimming shortened V by 7 bases and J by 7 bases, and 14 bases separated the two germline ends. Germline CDR1 SGHVS, CDR2 FQNEAQ. The chain's CDR3 is CASTYAGGNSPLHF. The CDR3 DNA reads TGTGCCAGCACCTATGCCGGGGGGAATTCACCCCTCCACTTT.

The chain links TRBV6-2 or TRBV6-3 to TRBJ2-1; 7 bases are shared with TRBD2. Trimming at V came to 5 bases and at J to 3 bases, leaving 7 bases not matched to a gene. The CDR3 is made up of 15 amino acids. Germline assignment: CDR1 MNHEY and CDR2 SVGEGT. The CDR3 reads CASSTRGISYNEQFF. CDR3 coding DNA: TGTGCCAGCAGTACGCGGGGGATCAGCTACAATGAGCAGTTCTTC.

The chain is built from TRBV27 and TRBJ1-1; D is ambiguous. Trimming took 1 base from V and 7 from J, leaving 7 bases between them. The CDR3 runs 12 residues. Germline CDR1 and CDR2: MNHEY and SMNVEV (reference sequence). The CDR3 reads CASSLYGNEAFF. For the CDR3, the DNA is TGTGCCAGCAGTTTATACGGGAATGAAGCTTTCTTT.

This clonotype was observed at least ten times. The genes are TRBV10-3 and TRBJ2-7; TRBD1 matches at 8 bases. Germline-derived CDR1 and CDR2 are ENHRY and SYGVKD. The CDR3 length is 12 residues. Trimming at V came to 8 bases and at J to 2 bases, leaving 2 bases not matched to a gene. CDR3 in amino acids: CAISGQAYEQYF. CDR3 nucleotides: TGTGCCATCTCGGGACAGGCCTACGAGCAGTACTTC.

There are a few counts of this clonotype. The chain couples TRBV5-6 to TRBJ2-7; D unclear. V was cut by 4 bases and J by 1 base, with 15 bases left in between. The CDR3 consists of 15 residues. Germline CDR1 and CDR2: SGHDT and YYEEEE. CDR3 sequence: CASSLVEGLSYEQYV. CDR3 DNA: TGTGCCAGCAGCCTGGTGGAAGGATTGTCCTACGAGCAGTACGTC.

The J gene is TRBJ1-2, the V gene TRBV5-6, with D perhaps matching TRBD1 (6 bases). Germline assignment: CDR1 SGHDT and CDR2 YYEEEE. The CDR3 sequence is 11 residues long. V shed 4 bases and J shed 8 bases, with 9 bases lying between them. The CDR3 reads CASSNRVGYTF. For the CDR3, the DNA is TGTGCCAGCAGCAACAGGGTGGGCTACACCTTC.

Comments on this clonotype: It may be a read error: a sequence one base away is much more abundant. The chain uses TRBV12-3 or TRBV12-4 and TRBJ2-1; the D gene is possibly TRBD1 (6 bases). The CDR3 consists of 13 residues. The CDR3 is CASSDRSCNEQFF. CDR3 sequence (DNA): TGTGCCAGCAGCGACAGGTCCTGCAATGAGCAGTTCTTC.

CDR3 loop: CASSVVETGTQYF. The CDR3, as DNA: TGTGCCAGCAGCGTAGTGGAGACCGGTACGCAGTATTTT. The V gene is TRBV9, the J gene TRBJ2-3, with D hard to call. Germline CDR1 reads SGDLS; CDR2 reads YYNGEE. V was clipped by 0 bases and J by 8 bases, with 10 bases between them. CDR3 length: 13 amino acids.